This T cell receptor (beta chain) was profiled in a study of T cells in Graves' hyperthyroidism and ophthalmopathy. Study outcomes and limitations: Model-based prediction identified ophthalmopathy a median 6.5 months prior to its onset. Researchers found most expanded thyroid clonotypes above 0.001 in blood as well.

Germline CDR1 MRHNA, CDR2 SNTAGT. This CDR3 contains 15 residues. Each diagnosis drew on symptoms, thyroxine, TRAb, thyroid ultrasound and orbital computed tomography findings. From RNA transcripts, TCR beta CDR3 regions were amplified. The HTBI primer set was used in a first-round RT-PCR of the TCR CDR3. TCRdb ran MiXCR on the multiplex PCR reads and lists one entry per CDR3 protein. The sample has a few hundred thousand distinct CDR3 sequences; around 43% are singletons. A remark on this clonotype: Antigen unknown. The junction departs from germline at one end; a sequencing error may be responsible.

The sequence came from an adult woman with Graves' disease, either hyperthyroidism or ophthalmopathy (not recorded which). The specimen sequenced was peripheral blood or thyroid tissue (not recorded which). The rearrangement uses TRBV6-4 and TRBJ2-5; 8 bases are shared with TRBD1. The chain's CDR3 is CAISDLGQGQETQYF. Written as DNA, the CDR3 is TGTGCCATCAGTGACTTAGGACAGGGACAAGAGACCCAGTACTTC.